Shown below are 3 T cell receptor beta chains from a single sample sequenced in a study of PD-1 blockade in classical Hodgkin lymphoma. Every patient was affected by relapse after autologous stem cell transplantation, while exposure to brentuximab vedotin was not uniform. Repertoires were generated with immunoSEQ multiplex PCR, while TCRdb's copy carries only in-frame clones and drops some. Among 90,000 to 95,000 clones, 89% were seen once, and the ten largest hold around a tenth. This sample comprised peripheral blood mononuclear cells (PBMCs), obtained before the second cycle of nivolumab. Source of these receptors: a human donor with classical Hodgkin lymphoma.

This chain connects TRBV10-3 to TRBJ2-7; possible D gene TRBD1, 6 bases. Germline V CDR1 and CDR2: ENHRY, SYGVKD. Between the trimmed V and J ends, which lost 3 bases and 2 bases, there was a span of 14 bases. The length of the CDR3 is 15 residues. The CDR3 region has the DNA TGTGCCATCAGTGAAGGACAGCTAAAAGCCTACGAGCAGTACTTC. Its protein is CAISEGQLKAYEQYF.

The CDR3 DNA follows: TGCGCCAGCAGCTTGGGTTACCCCCCAGATACGCAGTATTTT. Translated: CASSLGYPPDTQYF. J is TRBJ2-3 and V is TRBV5-1; no reliable D call. V was trimmed by 0 bases and J by 4 bases, leaving 9 bases between them. This CDR3 is built from 14 residues. Germline V gene sequence: CDR1 SGHRS, CDR2 YFSETQ.

The CDR3 nucleotides read TGCGCCAGCAGCGTGGAATCAGAGGGAGATACGCAGTATTTT. Translated, it gives CASSVESEGDTQYF. The chain has TRBV5-1 and TRBJ2-3; D may be TRBD2 (5 bases). Germline CDR1 is SGHRS and CDR2 is YFSETQ. The CDR3 sequence is 14 residues long. V was pared by 4 bases and J by 5 bases, with 14 bases between.